The clone carrying this T cell receptor beta chain was seen more than once but under ten times. Its antigen remains unidentified. This entry comes from a study of beta chain features in type 1 diabetes. Study as a whole: Age, gender and cell yields were similar between patients and healthy donors. Examination of sorted cells across all samples involved over 95 million cells. General study results and limits: Among patients, naive, central memory and Treg TCRB repertoires appeared more similar than among healthy donors. Resolution of whether HLA type affects TCRB rearrangement was not achieved here. Researchers report that Type 1 diabetes patients had moderately but significantly shorter TCRB CDR3s across all four CD4+ subsets.

The CDR3 is made up of 18 amino acids. V lost 0 bases and J 6 bases, leaving 26 bases between the germline ends. CDR1 and CDR2 (germline): GTSNPN, SVGIG (reference sequence). Reverse transcribing all isolated RNA meant expressed TCRB transcripts were sequenced. Here immunoSEQ multiplex PCR was the method, and the copy in TCRdb shows in-frame clones only, minus some. The table shows 630,000 or so clones, with more than 13% occurring only once. This sequence joins TRBV30 and TRBJ1-2, with D perhaps matching TRBD1 (6 bases). The TCR was taken from a man between 18 and 29 years old with type 1 diabetes. The sample comprised naive CD4+ T cells from blood. As DNA, the CDR3 is TGTGCCTGGAGTGTATCGCGAAGAACATGGCAGGGGCATAATGGCTACACCTTC. Translated, it gives CAWSVSRRTWQGHNGYTF.